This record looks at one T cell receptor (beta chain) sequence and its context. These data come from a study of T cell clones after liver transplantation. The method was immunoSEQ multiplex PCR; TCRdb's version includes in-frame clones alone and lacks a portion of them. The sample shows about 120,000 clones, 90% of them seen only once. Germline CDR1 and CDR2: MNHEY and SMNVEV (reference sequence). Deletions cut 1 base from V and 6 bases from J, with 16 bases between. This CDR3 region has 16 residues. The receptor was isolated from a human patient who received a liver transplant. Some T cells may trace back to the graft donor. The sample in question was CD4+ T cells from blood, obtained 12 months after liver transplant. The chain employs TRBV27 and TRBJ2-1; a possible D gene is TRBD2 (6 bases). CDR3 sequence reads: CASSLWGREWGNEQFF. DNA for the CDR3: TGTGCCAGCAGTTTATGGGGCCGGGAGTGGGGCAATGAGCAGTTCTTC.